A selection of T cell receptor beta chains follows, all from one sample in a study of blood T cell repertoires in COVID-19. This table comes from immunoSEQ multiplex PCR, and its TCRdb copy is limited to in-frame clones, with some not included. Altogether approximately 82,000 clones are present, 75% to 90% being singletons, with the ten largest covering 13%. The sample comprised peripheral blood. The origin of the receptors is a human donor in a cohort sampled during active COVID-19. Both conserved end residues are part of each CDR3. Each record gives: J gene, clone size, D gene, V gene, CDR3 DNA, CDR3 protein. The D gene is left open where the match is weak. Clone size is shown for a subset of rows, as once, few, many or a class of expanded clone.

j_gene: TRBJ2-7
abundance: -
d_gene: TRBD1
v_gene: TRBV30
CDR3nt: TGTGCCTGGAGTGTACCGGGACAGCCTTACGAGCAGTACTTC
CDR3aa: CAWSVPGQPYEQYF

j_gene: TRBJ2-7
abundance: -
d_gene: -
v_gene: TRBV9
CDR3nt: TGTGCCAGCAGCCTCCGGTTGACTGGCGAGCAGTACTTC
CDR3aa: CASSLRLTGEQYF

j_gene: TRBJ2-7
abundance: once
d_gene: -
v_gene: TRBV6-5
CDR3nt: TGTGCCAGCAGTTACTCCTTGGACAGAGCCTACGAGCAGTACTTC
CDR3aa: CASSYSLDRAYEQYF

j_gene: TRBJ1-3
abundance: -
d_gene: -
v_gene: TRBV14
CDR3nt: TGTGCCAGCAGGTCCCAGGGGACTGGAAACACCATATATTTT
CDR3aa: CASRSQGTGNTIYF

j_gene: TRBJ2-7
abundance: few
d_gene: -
v_gene: TRBV30
CDR3nt: TGTGCCTGGAGTGTTAGTTACGAGCAGTACTTC
CDR3aa: CAWSVSYEQYF

j_gene: TRBJ2-2
abundance: -
d_gene: -
v_gene: TRBV9
CDR3nt: TGTGCCAGCAGCGTAGCTGATGGAGGGAACGGGGAGCTGTTTTTT
CDR3aa: CASSVADGGNGELFF

j_gene: TRBJ1-2
abundance: once
d_gene: TRBD1
v_gene: TRBV28
CDR3nt: TGTGCCACCATAGACAGGGTGGGGTATGGCTACACCTTC
CDR3aa: CATIDRVGYGYTF

j_gene: TRBJ2-7
abundance: -
d_gene: TRBD2
v_gene: TRBV6-5
CDR3nt: TGTGCCAGCAGTTACTCGCGGGGGAGCTCCTACGAGCAGTACTTC
CDR3aa: CASSYSRGSSYEQYF

j_gene: TRBJ2-1
abundance: -
d_gene: TRBD1
v_gene: TRBV5-8
CDR3nt: TGTGCCAGCAGCTCTGGTTATGGGACAGTGAGGGACAATGAGCAGTTCTTC
CDR3aa: CASSSGYGTVRDNEQFF

j_gene: TRBJ1-1
abundance: -
d_gene: -
v_gene: TRBV4-1
CDR3nt: TGCGCCAGCAGCCGAAATCAGCAGGGTAGTGAAGCTTTCTTT
CDR3aa: CASSRNQQGSEAFF

j_gene: TRBJ2-3
abundance: once
d_gene: -
v_gene: TRBV5-8
CDR3nt: TGTGCCAGCAGTACCGGGACATTAAGCACAGATACGCAGTATTTT
CDR3aa: CASSTGTLSTDTQYF

j_gene: TRBJ2-5
abundance: -
d_gene: -
v_gene: TRBV7-8
CDR3nt: TGTGCCAGCAGCTTAGCGTTGCGGGGAAACCAAGAGACCCAGTACTTC
CDR3aa: CASSLALRGNQETQYF

j_gene: TRBJ1-3
abundance: many
d_gene: TRBD1
v_gene: TRBV9
CDR3nt: TGTGCCAGCGTCCTCCCCTCGGGACAGATTATCATTAACTCTGGAAACACCATATATTTT
CDR3aa: CASVLPSGQIIINSGNTIYF

j_gene: TRBJ1-2
abundance: -
d_gene: TRBD1
v_gene: TRBV27
CDR3nt: TGTGCCAGCAGTTTAGGAGGACAGGGAGGTCGAGGCTACACCTTC
CDR3aa: CASSLGGQGGRGYTF

j_gene: TRBJ2-1
abundance: -
d_gene: -
v_gene: TRBV6-5
CDR3nt: TGTGCCAGCTCTCGGACAGACCTCTCCTACAATGAGCAGTTCTTC
CDR3aa: CASSRTDLSYNEQFF

j_gene: TRBJ1-5
abundance: -
d_gene: -
v_gene: TRBV28
CDR3nt: TGTGCCAGCAGTCCCCTCGACAGGTATAGCAATCAGCCCCAGCATTTT
CDR3aa: CASSPLDRYSNQPQHF

j_gene: TRBJ2-3
abundance: few
d_gene: -
v_gene: TRBV1
CDR3nt: TGCACCAGCAGCCAAGATCAGAGGAGTTCACGGCCCACAGATACGCAGTATTTT
CDR3aa: CTSSQDQRSSRPTDTQYF

j_gene: TRBJ2-3
abundance: -
d_gene: -
v_gene: TRBV18
CDR3nt: TGTGCCAGCTCACCAACGCCAGGGGCAGATACGCAGTATTTT
CDR3aa: CASSPTPGADTQYF

j_gene: TRBJ2-7
abundance: few
d_gene: TRBD2
v_gene: TRBV2
CDR3nt: TGTGCCAGCATTCCTCCGGGACTAGCAGGCGAGCAGTACTTC
CDR3aa: CASIPPGLAGEQYF

j_gene: TRBJ1-2
abundance: -
d_gene: -
v_gene: TRBV21-1
CDR3nt: TGTGCCAGCAGCAAAGCGGGCAGGGACGAGGCGGGGAATGTAGACACCTTC
CDR3aa: CASSKAGRDEAGNVDTF

j_gene: TRBJ1-2
abundance: -
d_gene: -
v_gene: TRBV7-8
CDR3nt: TGTGCCAGCATTTTCTCAGGGCATCTATTAAACTATGGCTACACCTTC
CDR3aa: CASIFSGHLLNYGYTF

j_gene: TRBJ2-7
abundance: -
d_gene: TRBD1
v_gene: TRBV5-4
CDR3nt: TGTGCCAGCAGCCCGATCACCGGGACAGGGGAGGGCGAGCAGTACTTC
CDR3aa: CASSPITGTGEGEQYF

j_gene: TRBJ1-3
abundance: once
d_gene: TRBD1
v_gene: TRBV29-1
CDR3nt: TGCAGCGTCTCCCGACAGGGTGGAAACACCATATATTTT
CDR3aa: CSVSRQGGNTIYF

j_gene: TRBJ2-3
abundance: -
d_gene: -
v_gene: TRBV6-5
CDR3nt: TGTGCCAGCAGTTCCCGCGGGGCCACGGGGACAGATACGCAGTATTTT
CDR3aa: CASSSRGATGTDTQYF

j_gene: TRBJ1-1
abundance: few
d_gene: TRBD1
v_gene: TRBV7-8
CDR3nt: TGTGCCAGCAGCTTAGGGGGACAGGGTAACACTGAAGCTTTCTTT
CDR3aa: CASSLGGQGNTEAFF

j_gene: TRBJ1-2
abundance: -
d_gene: -
v_gene: TRBV3-1/TRBV3-2
CDR3nt: TGTGCCAGCAGCCAAGCGATTAGAAACTATGGCTACACCTTC
CDR3aa: CASSQAIRNYGYTF

j_gene: TRBJ1-4
abundance: few
d_gene: -
v_gene: TRBV6-5
CDR3nt: TGTGCCAGCAGGCTTTGGCAGGGTAGTGAAAAACTGTTTTTT
CDR3aa: CASRLWQGSEKLFF

j_gene: TRBJ2-7
abundance: few
d_gene: -
v_gene: TRBV6-6
CDR3nt: TGTGCCAGCAGTTATGGGCAGCCTGGCGACGAGCAGTACTTC
CDR3aa: CASSYGQPGDEQYF

j_gene: TRBJ1-3
abundance: -
d_gene: TRBD1
v_gene: TRBV5-1
CDR3nt: TGCGCCAGCAGCCCGGGGACAGTGGGTTCTGGAAACACCATATATTTT
CDR3aa: CASSPGTVGSGNTIYF

j_gene: TRBJ2-2
abundance: -
d_gene: -
v_gene: TRBV14
CDR3nt: TGTGCCAGCAGCCTTTCTAGCTGGAACACCGGGGAGCTGTTTTTT
CDR3aa: CASSLSSWNTGELFF

j_gene: TRBJ2-5
abundance: -
d_gene: -
v_gene: TRBV2
CDR3nt: TGTGCCAGCAGCGCATATCTCAGGGATCTCCAAGAGACCCAGTACTTC
CDR3aa: CASSAYLRDLQETQYF

j_gene: TRBJ1-5
abundance: -
d_gene: -
v_gene: TRBV5-8
CDR3nt: TGTGCCAGCAGCTTGCGGGGTCAGCCCCAGCATTTT
CDR3aa: CASSLRGQPQHF

j_gene: TRBJ2-7
abundance: few
d_gene: -
v_gene: TRBV10-3
CDR3nt: TGTGCCATCAGTGTACAGGGCTACGAGCAGTACTTC
CDR3aa: CAISVQGYEQYF

j_gene: TRBJ2-7
abundance: -
d_gene: -
v_gene: TRBV15
CDR3nt: TGTGCCACCAGCATTTCGGGGGGCAATCCCTACGAGCAGTACTTC
CDR3aa: CATSISGGNPYEQYF

j_gene: TRBJ2-7
abundance: -
d_gene: -
v_gene: TRBV5-5
CDR3nt: TGTGCCAGCAGCTTGGCGTGGGGGGTGGCCTACGAGCAGTACTTC
CDR3aa: CASSLAWGVAYEQYF

j_gene: TRBJ1-5
abundance: once
d_gene: TRBD1
v_gene: TRBV6-2/TRBV6-3
CDR3nt: TGTGCCAGCAGTTACTGGACAGGGGGAGACAATCAGCCCCAGCATTTT
CDR3aa: CASSYWTGGDNQPQHF

j_gene: TRBJ1-6
abundance: few
d_gene: -
v_gene: TRBV27
CDR3nt: TGTGCCAGCAGTGGGGCCCGATATTCACCCCTCCACTTT
CDR3aa: CASSGARYSPLHF

j_gene: TRBJ1-2
abundance: -
d_gene: -
v_gene: TRBV28
CDR3nt: TGTGCCAGCGGAGGGAACTATGGCTACACCTTC
CDR3aa: CASGGNYGYTF

j_gene: TRBJ1-2
abundance: -
d_gene: -
v_gene: TRBV29-1
CDR3nt: TGCAGCGTTGAGGACAAGAACTATGGCTACACCTTC
CDR3aa: CSVEDKNYGYTF

j_gene: TRBJ1-4
abundance: -
d_gene: TRBD1
v_gene: TRBV18
CDR3nt: TGTGCCAGCTCACCCGGCAGGGGGTCTAATGAAAAACTGTTTTTT
CDR3aa: CASSPGRGSNEKLFF